The next 23 T cell receptor beta chains were all read from a single sample in a study of T cell responses to AZD1222 COVID-19 vaccine. The method was immunoSEQ multiplex PCR; TCRdb's version includes in-frame clones alone and lacks a portion of them. The sample includes about 140,000 clones, 88% seen only once; the top ten take about 3.4%. The sample consisted of peripheral blood, taken 28 days after the second AZD1222 dose. The receptor set was obtained from an adult who received the AZD1222 COVID-19 vaccine.

The chain employs TRBV4-2 and TRBJ1-1, with TRBD1 as a possible D gene (6 bases). With 3 bases removed from V and 2 bases from J, the gap between germline ends came to 10 bases. This CDR3 spans 14 amino acids. The germline V gene has CDR1 LGHNA and CDR2 YNFKEQ. The CDR3 region is CASSQTGFNTEAFF. CDR3 DNA sequence: TGTGCCAGCAGCCAGACAGGTTTCAACACTGAAGCTTTCTTT.

The chain combines TRBV6-2 or TRBV6-3 with TRBJ2-1; 11 bases are a match to TRBD1. Germline V CDR1 and CDR2: MNHEY, SVGEGT. The CDR3 spans 12 residues. The ends lost 6 bases at V and 15 bases at J; junction bases unmatched: 7. The CDR3 coding sequence is TGTGCCAGCAGCACCGGGGGACAGGGGGGGTTCTTC. As protein: CASSTGGQGGFF.

As regards this clone: An end of the junction differs from the germline gene, which may be a read error. The rearrangement uses TRBV19 and TRBJ1-5; unclear D gene. Looked up from germline, CDR1 is LNHDA and CDR2 is SQIVND (reference sequence). The CDR3 extends over 15 amino acids. The CDR3 is CASSIDRGSTQPQHF. In DNA form, the CDR3 reads TGTGCCAGTAGTATAGACCGCGGGAGCACTCAGCCCCAGCATTTT. Using reference TRBV19 and TRBJ1-5 for the parts outside the CDR3, the full variable domain is DGGITQSPKYLFRKEGQNVTLSCEQNLNHDAMYWYRQDPGQGLRLIYYSQIVNDFQKGDIAEGYSVSREKKESFPLTVTSAQKNPTAFYLCASSIDRGSTQPQHFGDGTRLSIL.

The chain is built from TRBV5-1 and TRBJ2-7, with TRBD2 identical over 8 bases. Per germline, CDR1 SGHRS and CDR2 YFSETQ. The J segment lost 0 bases and the V segment lost 4 bases, leaving 6 bases of the junction unmatched. The CDR3 covers 15 residues. CDR3: CASSAVAGNSYEQYF. The DNA for the CDR3 is TGCGCCAGCAGCGCGGTAGCGGGGAACTCCTACGAGCAGTACTTC.

This clone has a handful of counts. This chain connects TRBV5-5 to TRBJ2-3; tentatively, D is TRBD2 (6 bases). Trimming cost V 6 bases and J 2 bases, with 10 bases left between them. This CDR3 contains 13 residues. Per germline, CDR1 SGHKS and CDR2 YYEKEE (reference sequence). CDR3 sequence (DNA): TGTGCCAGCAAGTCTAGCGCCACAGATACGCAGTATTTT. Translating it yields CASKSSATDTQYF.

The chain links TRBV2 to TRBJ1-1, with D unresolved. Trimming stripped 6 bases from V and 1 base from J, with 9 bases between. Germline V gene data show CDR1 as SNHLY and CDR2 as FYNNEI. The CDR3 runs to 13 residues. The CDR3 DNA reads TGTGCCAGCAGGGGTCAAACGAACACTGAAGCTTTCTTT. It specifies CASRGQTNTEAFF. Full variable domain (remainder filled in from reference TRBV2 and TRBJ1-1): EPEVTQTPSHQVTQMGQEVILRCVPISNHLYFYWYRQILGQKVEFLVSFYNNEISEKSEIFDDQFSVERPDGSNFTLKIRSTKLEDSAMYFCASRGQTNTEAFFGQGTRLTVV.

The chain is built from TRBV3-1 (or the pseudogene TRBV3-2) and TRBJ1-2; D remains unclear. V gave up 1 base and J gave up 8 bases, with 5 bases separating them. The germline V gene has CDR1 LGHDT and CDR2 YNNKEL (reference sequence). The CDR3 is 11 residues long. The CDR3 loop reads CASSQGEGYTF. DNA of the CDR3: TGTGCCAGCAGCCAAGGAGAGGGCTACACCTTC.

The chain employs TRBV7-8 and TRBJ1-1; no clear D gene. Trimming removed 1 base at V and 0 bases at J, with 6 bases between. Per germline, CDR1 SGHVS and CDR2 FQNEAQ. There are 14 residues in the CDR3. The CDR3 sequence is CASSLGGMNTEAFF. The CDR3, as DNA: TGTGCCAGCAGCTTAGGAGGTATGAACACTGAAGCTTTCTTT.

The sample holds one count of this clone. This chain uses TRBV27 with TRBJ2-1; D may correspond to TRBD1 or TRBD2 (5 bases each). Trimming stripped 5 bases from V and 12 bases from J, with 11 bases between. Germline CDR1 reads MNHEY; CDR2 reads SMNVEV (reference sequence). The CDR3 consists of 11 residues. The CDR3 DNA follows: TGTGCCAGCAGTACTAGGCAGGGGCAGTTCTTC. Its translation: CASSTRQGQFF.

The CDR3 reads CASSSLGRTYEQYF. The CDR3 coding sequence is TGTGCCAGCAGTTCCTTGGGTAGAACCTACGAGCAGTACTTC. The chain combines TRBV6-5 with TRBJ2-7; D not resolved. The CDR3 loop spans 14 amino acids. Germline CDR1 reads MNHEY; CDR2 reads SVGAGI. Trimming pared 4 bases from V and 2 bases from J, leaving 12 bases between.

This clone was found once. The rearrangement uses TRBV6-5 and TRBJ2-3, with D perhaps TRBD1 (6 bases). The CDR3 has 15 amino acids. V was trimmed by 6 bases and J by 2 bases, leaving 15 bases between them. Germline values: CDR1 MNHEY, CDR2 SVGAGI. CDR3 DNA: TGTGCCAGCAGACTGACGGACAGTTTCACAGATACGCAGTATTTT. Protein: CASRLTDSFTDTQYF.

The rearrangement uses TRBV5-1 and TRBJ2-2; D might be TRBD2 (5 bases). Germline V gene sequence: CDR1 SGHRS, CDR2 YFSETQ. The CDR3 contains 16 residues. V was pared by 4 bases and J by 4 bases, with 17 bases between. For the CDR3, the DNA is TGCGCCAGCAGCCCGTCGGCCGGGGTCGGCACCGGGGAGCTGTTTTTT. Translating gives CASSPSAGVGTGELFF.

The V call is TRBV29-1, the J call TRBJ2-3; D ambiguous. The CDR3 is 12 amino acids. Per the germline V gene, CDR1 is SQVTM and CDR2 is ANQGSEA. Trimming stripped 1 base from V and 1 base from J, with 3 bases between. The CDR3 loop is CSVEGGTDTQYF. The CDR3 DNA is TGCAGCGTTGAAGGCGGCACAGATACGCAGTATTTT.

The V and J genes are TRBV15 and TRBJ1-2, with D hard to call. V was clipped by 1 base and J by 4 bases, with 7 bases between them. CDR3 size: 13 residues. CDR1 and CDR2 (germline): LNHNV, YYDKDF (reference sequence). The CDR3 protein is CATSRVQAYGYTF. CDR3 coding DNA: TGTGCCACCAGCAGAGTACAAGCCTATGGCTACACCTTC.

The chain carries TRBV19 and TRBJ1-2, with 11 bases identical to TRBD1. Losses at the gene ends were 7 bases for V and 4 bases for J; bases not matched to a gene: 5. Looked up from germline, CDR1 is LNHDA and CDR2 is SQIVND (reference sequence). CDR3 size: 14 residues. CDR3 coding DNA: TGTGCCAGTAACCCGGGACAGGGGGGCTATGGCTACACCTTC. Its translation is CASNPGQGGYGYTF.

The gene calls are TRBV30 and TRBJ2-7, with a possible D match to TRBD2 (5 bases). Trimming stripped 0 bases from V and 1 base from J, with 13 bases between. The CDR3 spans 15 residues. Germline CDR1 is GTSNPN and CDR2 is SVGIG (reference sequence). This chain's CDR3 is CAWSVRGQKSYEQYF. The CDR3 DNA reads TGTGCCTGGAGTGTACGAGGGCAGAAGTCCTACGAGCAGTACTTC.

The rearrangement uses TRBV24-1 and TRBJ1-1; 7 bases match TRBD1. The CDR3 loop spans 13 amino acids. The V and J ends lost 11 bases and 0 bases, in that order; junction bases with no gene match: 5. The V gene's germline CDR1 is KGHDR and CDR2 SFDVKD. In nucleotides, the CDR3 is TGTGCCATTTCGGACAGGATGAACACTGAAGCTTTCTTT. Translating it yields CAISDRMNTEAFF.

V usage is TRBV7-9 and J usage is TRBJ1-2, with D unresolved. Germline V gives CDR1 SEHNR, CDR2 FQNEAQ (reference sequence). V lost 5 bases to trimming and J lost 0 bases, with 13 bases between them. The CDR3 length is 15 residues. In DNA, the CDR3 is TGTGCCAGCAGCCTGAGGGCGGAACCTAACTATGGCTACACCTTC. It translates to CASSLRAEPNYGYTF. Supplemented by reference TRBV7-9 and TRBJ1-2, the full variable domain reads DTGVSQNPRHKITKRGQNVTFRCDPISEHNRLYWYRQTLGQGPEFLTYFQNEAQLEKSRLLSDRFSAERPKGSFSTLEIQRTEQGDSAMYLCASSLRAEPNYGYTFGSGTRLTVV.

The chain has TRBV30 and TRBJ1-3; no definite D call. The CDR3 has 15 amino acids. Per germline, CDR1 GTSNPN and CDR2 SVGIG (reference sequence). V gave up 1 base and J gave up 0 bases, with 10 bases separating them. CDR3 nucleotides: TGTGCCTGGAGTGGAGGCGGCCTCTCTGGAAACACCATATATTTT. It encodes CAWSGGGLSGNTIYF.

The rearrangement uses TRBV7-9 and TRBJ2-5; D is perhaps TRBD1 (5 bases). Per the germline V gene, CDR1 is SEHNR and CDR2 is FQNEAQ (reference sequence). V was clipped by 4 bases and J by 7 bases, with 16 bases between them. The CDR3 totals 14 residues. CDR3 nucleotides: TGTGCCAGCAGCTCCCAAGGGGAAGAAGGGACCCAGTACTTC. Protein: CASSSQGEEGTQYF.

The V and J genes are TRBV5-8 and TRBJ2-7; TRBD1 agrees at 11 bases. The J segment lost 3 bases and the V segment lost 0 bases, leaving 2 bases of the junction unmatched. CDR3 length equals 15 residues. The germline gives CDR1 SGHTS, CDR2 YDEGEE. The CDR3 DNA is TGTGCCAGCAGCTTGGGGGGGACAGGGGGCTACGAGCAGTACTTC. Protein sequence: CASSLGGTGGYEQYF.

The chain links TRBV3-1 (or the pseudogene TRBV3-2) to TRBJ2-3; D not certain. V lost 4 bases, J lost 6 bases, and 8 bases lay in between. Germline V CDR1 and CDR2: LGHDT, YNNKEL (reference sequence). The CDR3 runs to 12 residues. This CDR3 reads CASSLQRDTQYF. The CDR3 DNA follows: TGTGCCAGCAGCCTTCAGAGGGATACGCAGTATTTT.

This chain links TRBV4-1 with TRBJ1-3; D unresolved. Germline V gene sequence: CDR1 MGHRA, CDR2 YSYEKL. The CDR3 has 15 residues. The germline V and J ends were trimmed by 1 base and 2 bases, with 9 bases remaining between them. The CDR3 sequence is CASSQGSGAGNTIYF. CDR3 in DNA: TGCGCCAGCAGCCAAGGCAGCGGGGCTGGAAACACCATATATTTT.